These 5 T cell receptor beta chains originate from one sample sequenced in a study of T cell responses to AZD1222 COVID-19 vaccine. Some clones are missing from TCRdb's copy, which holds only in-frame ones; the method was immunoSEQ multiplex PCR. The table records some 170,000 clones, about 90% of them present only once. Sequences were derived from peripheral blood, sampled 28 days after the second dose of the MenACWY control vaccine. The receptors were gathered from an adult who received the MenACWY meningococcal vaccine as a control.

V is TRBV5-1 and J is TRBJ2-2; D is unclear. The V gene lost 5 bases and the J gene lost 3 bases, with 2 bases spanning the gap. Germline assignment: CDR1 SGHRS and CDR2 YFSETQ. The CDR3 spans 11 residues. The CDR3 nucleotides read TGCGCCAGCAGAGACACCGGGGAGCTGTTTTTT. This codes for CASRDTGELFF.

The chain links TRBV6-5 to TRBJ2-4, with TRBD1 as a possible D gene (5 bases). Trimming stripped 10 bases from V and 0 bases from J, with 13 bases between. The germline CDR1 and CDR2 sequences are MNHEY and SVGAGI. The length of the CDR3 is 14 residues. The CDR3 sequence is CAIKGHPAKNIQYF. CDR3 DNA sequence: TGTGCCATCAAGGGGCACCCAGCCAAAAACATTCAGTACTTC.

V is TRBV24-1 and J is TRBJ2-7; 13 bases are shared with TRBD2. V lost 4 bases, J lost 5 bases, and 16 bases stayed unmatched. The germline V gene has CDR1 KGHDR and CDR2 SFDVKD. The CDR3 sequence is 19 residues long. CDR3 region: CATSDPTPGTSGTVDEQYF. CDR3 DNA: TGTGCCACCAGTGACCCCACACCAGGGACTAGCGGGACCGTGGACGAGCAGTACTTC.

The V gene is TRBV19, the J gene TRBJ2-7, with D maybe TRBD2 (6 bases). The CDR3 has 14 amino acids. Trimming took off 7 bases at V and 0 bases at J, with 13 bases between the two ends. Germline-derived CDR1 and CDR2 are LNHDA and SQIVND (reference sequence). This CDR3 reads CASKNSGVSYEQYF. In DNA form, the CDR3 reads TGTGCCAGTAAGAATAGCGGAGTCTCCTACGAGCAGTACTTC.

The rearrangement uses TRBV10-2 and TRBJ2-7, with 10 bases matching TRBD1. J lost 6 bases, V lost 0 bases, and 8 bases had no gene match. The CDR3 totals 16 residues. Germline V gene lookup returns CDR1 WSHSY and CDR2 SAAADI. The CDR3 sequence is CASSESNWGTGVEQYF. CDR3 bases: TGCGCCAGCAGTGAGTCGAATTGGGGGACAGGGGTCGAGCAGTACTTC.